Listed here are 11 T cell receptor beta chains from one sample, sequenced in a study of blood T cell repertoires in COVID-19. TCRdb keeps only in-frame clones here, not all; method: immunoSEQ multiplex PCR. The top ten clones hold around 6.5% of a sample with roughly 230,000 clones, approximately 80% of them seen once. Sequenced input: peripheral blood. These receptors originate from a woman aged 55 to 70 with active or convalescent COVID-19.

The CDR3 is CASSQRGREGGYTF. The CDR3 DNA is TGTGCCAGCAGCCAAAGAGGCAGGGAGGGTGGCTACACCTTC. The chain links TRBV3-1 (or the pseudogene TRBV3-2) to TRBJ1-2; the D gene is possibly TRBD1 (5 bases). Per germline, CDR1 LGHDT and CDR2 YNNKEL (reference sequence). The CDR3 totals 14 residues. V was clipped by 2 bases and J by 7 bases, with 14 bases between them.

This chain joins TRBV7-9 and TRBJ1-2; possible D gene TRBD1, 5 bases. The CDR3 runs to 14 residues. The germline V gene has CDR1 SEHNR and CDR2 FQNEAQ (reference sequence). V dropped 8 bases and J dropped 3 bases, with 16 bases sitting between them. CDR3 loop: CASSPGGRDYGYTF. CDR3 DNA: TGTGCCAGCTCCCCCGGGGGGAGGGACTATGGCTACACCTTC.

The gene calls are TRBV3-1 (or the pseudogene TRBV3-2) and TRBJ2-7; 10 bases line up with TRBD2. This CDR3 has 13 residues. V was pared by 7 bases and J by 1 base, with 1 base of the junction left unmatched. Germline assignment: CDR1 LGHDT and CDR2 YNNKEL (reference sequence). CDR3: CASKLAGSYEQYF. The CDR3 DNA sequence: TGTGCCAGCAAACTAGCGGGATCCTACGAGCAGTACTTC.

The V gene is TRBV27, the J gene TRBJ1-4, with 7 bases lining up with TRBD1. V lost 7 bases and J lost 0; bases outside the gene matches: 8. This CDR3 region has 16 residues. Germline V gives CDR1 MNHEY, CDR2 SMNVEV (reference sequence). The CDR3 DNA follows: TGTGCCAGCAAGGACAGGCTCCTTGCAACTAATGAAAAACTGTTTTTT. This translates into CASKDRLLATNEKLFF.

The CDR3, as DNA: TGTGCCAGCAGCTTACGGGACTTTTACAATGAGCAGTTCTTC. Protein sequence: CASSLRDFYNEQFF. The genes are TRBV11-2 and TRBJ2-1, with D maybe TRBD2 (6 bases). V was shortened by 2 bases and J by 4 bases, with 9 bases between the two germline ends. Per germline, CDR1 SGHAT and CDR2 FQNNGV. The CDR3 has 14 amino acids.

The V call is TRBV6-5, the J call TRBJ1-5; no reliable D call. Germline CDR1 and CDR2: MNHEY and SVGAGI. The V and J ends lost 4 bases and 7 bases respectively, with 17 bases between them. The CDR3 loop spans 15 amino acids. In DNA form, the CDR3 reads TGTGCCAGCAGTTCTGATGAGGGTATAAGGCAGCCCCAGCATTTT. Amino acids: CASSSDEGIRQPQHF.

The V and J genes are TRBV30 and TRBJ2-3; TRBD1 agrees at 10 bases. V shed 4 bases and J 0 bases; nucleotides not matched to a gene: 13. The CDR3 is 18 residues long. Per the germline V gene, CDR1 is GTSNPN and CDR2 is SVGIG (reference sequence). The chain's CDR3 is CAWIRDRGLTISTDTQYF. In DNA, the CDR3 is TGTGCCTGGATCCGGGACAGGGGCCTAACGATTAGCACAGATACGCAGTATTTT.

This clone turned up a few times. The chain recombines TRBV19 with TRBJ1-4, with D possibly TRBD1 on 5 matching bases. The length of the CDR3 is 14 residues. Germline lookup yields CDR1 LNHDA and CDR2 SQIVND (reference sequence). With 4 bases removed from V and 4 bases from J, the gap between germline ends came to 10 bases. CDR3 sequence (DNA): TGTGCCAGTAGTACAGAAGACAGTAATGAAAAACTGTTTTTT. This translates into CASSTEDSNEKLFF.

V usage is TRBV5-6 and J usage is TRBJ1-6, with 7 bases lining up with TRBD1. CDR1 is SGHDT, CDR2 YYEEEE, per germline. V lost 0 bases and J lost 7; bases outside the gene matches: 10. CDR3 length: 17 residues. Here the CDR3 reads CASSLAYWDSENSPLHF. CDR3 sequence (DNA): TGTGCCAGCAGCTTGGCCTACTGGGACAGTGAGAATTCACCCCTCCACTTT.

This chain connects TRBV27 to TRBJ2-2; 7 bases are shared with TRBD1. V lost 8 bases and J lost 1; bases outside the gene matches: 4. Germline V gene sequence: CDR1 MNHEY, CDR2 SMNVEV (reference sequence). The CDR3 has 14 amino acids. As DNA, the CDR3 is TGTGCCAGCGCGGACAGGCGGAACACCGGGGAGCTGTTTTTT. This encodes CASADRRNTGELFF.

The CDR3 loop is CASSEAGGRAYEQYF. The CDR3 coding sequence is TGTGCCAGCAGTGAAGCGGGCGGGAGGGCCTACGAGCAGTACTTC. This rearrangement joins TRBV6-1 to TRBJ2-7; 9 nucleotides agree with TRBD2. The CDR3 is 15 amino acids. Trimming cost V 0 bases and J 2 bases; bases outside gene matches: 2. Germline CDR1 MNHNS, CDR2 SASEGT.